The 20 T cell receptor beta chains below come from one sample, sequenced in a study of neoadjuvant anti-PD-1 for oral cavity cancer. The repertoire was sequenced with immunoSEQ multiplex PCR; TCRdb's copy has only in-frame clones and lacks some. The table shows fewer than 70,000 clones, with approximately 80% occurring only once. The material was PBMCs, obtained before nivolumab (anti-PD-1) treatment. The receptor set was obtained from a person between 35 and 79 years old with oral cavity squamous cell carcinoma.

This clone has just a few counts. The chain combines TRBV5-5 with TRBJ2-5; 7 nucleotides line up with TRBD1. Trimming took 0 bases from V and 6 from J; bases not matched to a gene: 2. The germline CDR1 and CDR2 sequences are SGHKS and YYEKEE (reference sequence). The CDR3 length is 13 residues. This chain's CDR3 is CASSLVTGKTQYF. CDR3 DNA sequence: TGTGCCAGCAGCTTGGTGACAGGGAAGACCCAGTACTTC.

The rearrangement uses TRBV27 and TRBJ1-5; a weak D match, TRBD1 (5 bases). Germline V CDR1 and CDR2: MNHEY, SMNVEV (reference sequence). V was trimmed by 6 bases and J by 2 bases, leaving 14 bases between them. The length of the CDR3 is 15 residues. The CDR3 here is CASRIQGGGNQPQHF. CDR3 in DNA: TGTGCCAGCAGAATCCAGGGAGGCGGCAATCAGCCCCAGCATTTT.

This clone was counted only a few times. The rearrangement links TRBV5-1 to TRBJ2-2, with TRBD1 matching 7 bases. Per germline, CDR1 SGHRS and CDR2 YFSETQ. Unmatched junction bases numbered 0, after V lost 4 bases and J lost 0 bases. The CDR3 consists of 14 residues. The CDR3 loop reads CASSGQANTGELFF. The CDR3 DNA reads TGCGCCAGCAGCGGACAGGCGAACACCGGGGAGCTGTTTTTT.

The chain combines TRBV5-8 with TRBJ1-5, with D unresolved. V gave up 0 bases and J gave up 5 bases, with 9 bases separating them. From germline, CDR1 is SGHTS and CDR2 YDEGEE. The CDR3 is made up of 14 amino acids. The CDR3 reads CASSLVRIDQPQHF. DNA of the CDR3: TGTGCCAGCAGCTTGGTTAGGATTGATCAGCCCCAGCATTTT.

V is TRBV28 and J is TRBJ1-4, with no clear D. V lost 11 bases and J 10 bases, leaving 17 bases between the germline ends. This CDR3 comprises 12 residues. Germline loops: CDR1 MDHEN, CDR2 SYDVKM. CDR3 sequence: CAVAGAWGKLFF. The CDR3 DNA reads as TGTGCCGTTGCGGGCGCCTGGGGAAAACTGTTTTTT. The full variable domain, its missing parts supplied by reference TRBV28 and TRBJ1-4, is DVKVTQSSRYLVKRTGEKVFLECVQDMDHENMFWYRQDPGLGLRLIYFSYDVKMKEKGDIPEGYSVSREKKERFSLILESASTNQTSMYLCAVAGAWGKLFFGSGTQLSVL.

This chain connects TRBV10-2 to TRBJ1-5, with TRBD1 matching over 8 bases. This CDR3 is 16 amino acids long. CDR1 and CDR2 (germline): WSHSY, SAAADI. With 4 bases clipped from V and 3 bases from J, the junction kept 8 bases outside the gene matches. This CDR3 is CASSGWGQDINQPQHF. The CDR3 DNA reads TGCGCCAGCAGTGGGTGGGGACAGGATATCAATCAGCCCCAGCATTTT.

DNA for the CDR3: TGTGCCAGTAACCTGGGGGCGTCGGCTAATGAAAAACTGTTTTTT. Amino acid sequence: CASNLGASANEKLFF. The rearrangement uses TRBV19 and TRBJ1-4; D might be TRBD1 (6 bases). Germline CDR1 is LNHDA and CDR2 is SQIVND (reference sequence). CDR3 size: 15 residues. V lost 7 bases to trimming and J lost 3 bases, with 15 bases between them.

In its sample, this clone was seen a few times. The chain couples TRBV6-5 to TRBJ2-1, with D unresolved. CDR3 length: 14 residues. Per the germline V gene, CDR1 is MNHEY and CDR2 is SVGAGI. The V end was cut by 4 bases, the J end by 5 bases, with 12 bases between. The CDR3 DNA is TGTGCCAGCAGTTCCCTCGATATGAACAATGAGCAGTTCTTC. It specifies CASSSLDMNNEQFF.

The J gene is TRBJ2-5, the V gene TRBV6-5, with 12 bases lining up with TRBD2. Unmatched junction bases numbered 1, after V lost 5 bases and J lost 3 bases. The CDR3 length is 14 residues. Per germline, CDR1 MNHEY and CDR2 SVGAGI. This CDR3 is CASSRLAGEETQYF. In nucleotides, the CDR3 is TGTGCCAGCAGTCGACTAGCGGGAGAAGAGACCCAGTACTTC.

The chain links TRBV27 to TRBJ2-1; D is tentatively TRBD1 or TRBD2 (5 bases each). The length of the CDR3 is 15 residues. CDR1 and CDR2 (germline): MNHEY, SMNVEV (reference sequence). V shed 4 bases and J shed 2 bases, with 12 bases lying between them. The CDR3 DNA reads as TGTGCCAGCAGTTCGGCCGGGACCACCTACAATGAGCAGTTCTTC. Translating gives CASSSAGTTYNEQFF.

The V gene is TRBV14, the J gene TRBJ2-1; the D gene is possibly TRBD2 (5 bases). This CDR3 region has 16 residues. The germline V gene encodes CDR1 SGHDN and CDR2 FVKESK. V was clipped by 1 base and J by 5 bases, with 15 bases between them. CDR3 bases: TGTGCCAGCAGCCAAGTAAGGCTAGCATTGAACAATGAGCAGTTCTTC. It codes for CASSQVRLALNNEQFF.

This clone was seen a few times. The chain's CDR3 is CASSFFLRSGSTEAFF. The CDR3 DNA follows: TGTGCCAGCAGCTTTTTCCTCAGATCTGGGAGCACTGAAGCTTTCTTT. The chain employs TRBV11-2 and TRBJ1-1; the D is unclear. Germline V lookup: CDR1 SGHAT, CDR2 FQNNGV. Trimming pared 3 bases from V and 4 bases from J, leaving 18 bases between. The CDR3 runs 16 residues.

The rearrangement joins TRBV15 to TRBJ1-5; D gene unclear. Per the germline V gene, CDR1 is LNHNV and CDR2 is YYDKDF (reference sequence). The CDR3 has 13 amino acids. Trimming shortened V by 3 bases and J by 7 bases, and 10 bases separated the two germline ends. CDR3 amino acids: CATSSDAEQPQHF. The DNA for the CDR3 is TGTGCCACCAGCAGTGACGCGGAGCAGCCCCAGCATTTT.

The chain carries TRBV9 and TRBJ1-3; possibly TRBD1 for D (5 bases). Germline V gene sequence: CDR1 SGDLS, CDR2 YYNGEE. CDR3 size: 16 residues. Trimming took 5 bases from V and 2 from J, leaving 17 bases between them. The CDR3 bases are TGTGCCAGCAGTCCCGGGGGAAGGGTAGCTGGAAACACCATATATTTT. Translation gives CASSPGGRVAGNTIYF.

This clone occurred a few times. The chain uses TRBV19 and TRBJ2-3; 13 nucleotides agree with TRBD2. The CDR3 is 15 residues long. Trimming cost V 8 bases and J 4 bases; bases outside gene matches: 6. The germline CDR1 and CDR2 sequences are LNHDA and SQIVND (reference sequence). The CDR3 here is CASSTSGGPPDTQYF. CDR3 nucleotide sequence: TGTGCCAGTTCGACTAGCGGGGGGCCCCCAGATACGCAGTATTTT.

The chain recombines TRBV11-3 with TRBJ2-1, with D tentatively TRBD1 (5 bases). Germline CDR1 SGHNT, CDR2 YENEEA. The ends were cut back, 5 bases at V and 7 bases at J, with 9 bases in the middle. CDR3 length equals 12 residues. CDR3 region: CASSKRGNEQFF. Written as DNA, the CDR3 is TGTGCCAGCAGCAAAAGGGGTAATGAGCAGTTCTTC.

This clone was found once. This chain joins TRBV12-2 and TRBJ2-5; the table's D gene call, TRBD1, was not cross checked with the DNA. TRBV12-2 is assigned pseudogene status. This CDR3 is built from 14 residues. The DNA for the CDR3 is TGTGCAAGTCGCTCTCGCAGGATCCAAGAGACCCAGTACTTC. This sequence encodes CASRSRRIQETQYF.

J is TRBJ1-3 and V is TRBV2, with no clear D. Per germline, CDR1 SNHLY and CDR2 FYNNEI. This CDR3 comprises 15 residues. Deletions cut 2 bases from V and 0 bases from J, with 8 bases between. The CDR3 spells CASSEFWSSGNTIYF. Written as DNA, the CDR3 is TGTGCCAGCAGTGAATTCTGGTCCTCTGGAAACACCATATATTTT.

This clone was detected once. The J gene is TRBJ1-6, the V gene TRBV30, with D possibly being TRBD1 (5 bases). Germline CDR1 is GTSNPN and CDR2 is SVGIG (reference sequence). Trimming took off 6 bases at V and 7 bases at J, with 16 bases between the two ends. CDR3 length equals 14 residues. CDR3 region: CACSFQGRNSPLHF. CDR3 nucleotides: TGTGCCTGCTCTTTCCAGGGCAGGAATTCACCCCTCCACTTT.

V usage is TRBV5-1 and J usage is TRBJ1-1; D is ambiguous. Trimming stripped 0 bases from V and 2 bases from J, with 5 bases between. The germline V gene encodes CDR1 SGHRS and CDR2 YFSETQ. The CDR3 extends over 13 amino acids. The DNA of the CDR3 is TGCGCCAGCAGCTTGGATAGCAACACTGAAGCTTTCTTT. Translating it yields CASSLDSNTEAFF.